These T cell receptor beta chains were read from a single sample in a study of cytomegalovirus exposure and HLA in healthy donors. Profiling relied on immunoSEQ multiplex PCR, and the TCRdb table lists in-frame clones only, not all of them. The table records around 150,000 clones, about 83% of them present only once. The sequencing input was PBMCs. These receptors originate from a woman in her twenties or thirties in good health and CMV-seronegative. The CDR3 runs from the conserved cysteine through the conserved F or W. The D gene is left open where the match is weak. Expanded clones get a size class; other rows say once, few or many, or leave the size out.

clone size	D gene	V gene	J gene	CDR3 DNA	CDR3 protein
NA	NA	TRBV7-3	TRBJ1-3	TGTGCCAGCAGCCAAGCCCCTGGTAGCTCTGGAAACACCATATATTTT	CASSQAPGSSGNTIYF
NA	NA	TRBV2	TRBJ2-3	TGTGCCAGCAGTGTCCTCCCCACTAGAACAGATACGCAGTATTTT	CASSVLPTRTDTQYF
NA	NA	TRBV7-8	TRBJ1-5	TGTGCCAGCAGCTTAGGAACAGGGATGAGCAATCAGCCCCAGCATTTT	CASSLGTGMSNQPQHF
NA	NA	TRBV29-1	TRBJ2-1	TGCAGCGTTGGTAGCGCCGTCTACAATGAGCAGTTCTTC	CSVGSAVYNEQFF
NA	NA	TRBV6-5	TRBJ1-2	TGTGCCAGCAGTTACTCTTTGACGGGGAACTATGGCTACACCTTC	CASSYSLTGNYGYTF
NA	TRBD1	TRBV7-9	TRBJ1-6	TGTGCCAGTGCCACGGACAGGGTATCACCCCTCCACTTT	CASATDRVSPLHF
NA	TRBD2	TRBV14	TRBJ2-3	TGTGCCAGCAGCCTAGCGGGGGCCAGATATACGCAGTATTTT	CASSLAGARYTQYF
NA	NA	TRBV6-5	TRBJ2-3	TGTGCCAGCAGTCCTCGGACAGATACGCAGTATTTT	CASSPRTDTQYF
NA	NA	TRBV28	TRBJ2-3	TGTGCCAGCGGGGGTGGAGGGCACACAGATACGCAGTATTTT	CASGGGGHTDTQYF
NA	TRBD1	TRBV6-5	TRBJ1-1	TGTGCCAGCAGAGTACAGGGGAGTAACACTGAAGCTTTCTTT	CASRVQGSNTEAFF
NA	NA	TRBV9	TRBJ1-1	TGTGCCAGCAGCGTCCGCCCGGGGGTAGGGACTGAAGCTTTCTTT	CASSVRPGVGTEAFF
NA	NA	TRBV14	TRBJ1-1	TGTGCCAGCAGCTCCCTCCGACAGGCCCCGAACACTGAAGCTTTCTTT	CASSSLRQAPNTEAFF
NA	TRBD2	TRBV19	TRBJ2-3	TGTGCCAGTAGCTTAACCCGGGGGGGCCAAGGAGATACGCAGTATTTT	CASSLTRGGQGDTQYF
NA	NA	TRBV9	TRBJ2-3	TGTGCCAGCAGCGTGACGGACACATTACGCACAGATACGCAGTATTTT	CASSVTDTLRTDTQYF
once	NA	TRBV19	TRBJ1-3	TGTGCCAGTAGTACCAGTATCCTCCCGGGAAACACCATATATTTT	CASSTSILPGNTIYF
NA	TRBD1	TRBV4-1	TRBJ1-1	TGCGCCAGCAGCCAAGGGGGACAGGGGGCCAAGAACACTGAAGCTTTCTTT	CASSQGGQGAKNTEAFF
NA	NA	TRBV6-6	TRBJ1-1	TGTGCCGGACGAACAGGGAACACTGAAGCTTTCTTT	CAGRTGNTEAFF
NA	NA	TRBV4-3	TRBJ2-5	TGCGCCAGCAGCCAAGATCCGGGCGGCCGGGGGGAGACCCAGTACTTC	CASSQDPGGRGETQYF
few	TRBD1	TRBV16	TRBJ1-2	TGTGCCACCGGACAGGGCTATGGCTACACCTTC	CATGQGYGYTF
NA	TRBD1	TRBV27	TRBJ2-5	TGTGCCAGCAGTTTACTCGGGACAGGGGTAGAGACCCAGTACTTC	CASSLLGTGVETQYF
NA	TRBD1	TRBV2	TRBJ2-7	TGTGCCAGCATCGGGACAGGGGTCTCCTACGAGCAGTACTTC	CASIGTGVSYEQYF
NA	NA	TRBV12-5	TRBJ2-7	TGTGCTAGTGGTTACCGGGGGGCGGCAGTAGGGTCCTACGAGCAGTACTTC	CASGYRGAAVGSYEQYF
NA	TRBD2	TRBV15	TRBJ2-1	TGTGCCACCAGCTATAGCGGGGGGGCCTGGGATGAGCAGTTCTTC	CATSYSGGAWDEQFF
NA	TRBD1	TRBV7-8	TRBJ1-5	TGTGCCAGCAGCTTACTGGTCGGGGACAGTCCATATAGCAATCAGCCCCAGCATTTT	CASSLLVGDSPYSNQPQHF
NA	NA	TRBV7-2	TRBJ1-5	TGTGCCAGCAGCCCCGACCGGACGGGAAATCAGCCCCAGCATTTT	CASSPDRTGNQPQHF
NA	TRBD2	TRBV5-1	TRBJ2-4	TGCGCCAGCAGCTTGGAACCCCGCGGGAGCCACCAAAACATTCAGTACTTC	CASSLEPRGSHQNIQYF
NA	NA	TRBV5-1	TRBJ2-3	TGCGCCAGCAGCTCTCGGACAGGCACAGATACGCAGTATTTT	CASSSRTGTDTQYF
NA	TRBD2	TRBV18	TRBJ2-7	TGTGCCAGCTCCGGAATTAGCGGGACCTTCTCCTACGAGCAGTACTTC	CASSGISGTFSYEQYF
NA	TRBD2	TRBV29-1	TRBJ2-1	TGCAGCGTTGAAGGTTGGCTAGCGGGGAACAATGAGCAGTTCTTC	CSVEGWLAGNNEQFF
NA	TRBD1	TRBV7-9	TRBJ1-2	TGTGCCAGCAGCCGATGGGACAGGGGAGATGGCTACACCTTC	CASSRWDRGDGYTF
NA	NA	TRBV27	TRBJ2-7	TGTGCCAGCAGTCATCGACAGTTCTCCTACGAGCAGTACTTC	CASSHRQFSYEQYF
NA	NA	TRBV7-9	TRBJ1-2	TGTGCCAGCAGCTTCGGGGGGGACGGCTACACCTTC	CASSFGGDGYTF
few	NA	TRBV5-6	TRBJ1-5	TGTGCCAGCAGCTTGGCCGGGGGGGGCTGGAATCAGCCCCAGCATTTT	CASSLAGGGWNQPQHF
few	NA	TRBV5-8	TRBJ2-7	TGTGCCAGCAGCTTGTTAGTGGGGGGAACCTACGAGCAGTACTTC	CASSLLVGGTYEQYF
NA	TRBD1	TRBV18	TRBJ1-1	TGTGCCAGCTCACCCCCGGGACAGGGAGAGACTGAAGCTTTCTTT	CASSPPGQGETEAFF
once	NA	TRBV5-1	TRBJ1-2	TGCGCCAGCAGCCAAATAAACAGGGTATACGGCTACACCTTC	CASSQINRVYGYTF
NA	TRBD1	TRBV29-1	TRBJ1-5	TGCAGCGTAGGGACAGGGGTTAGTCAGCCCCAGCATTTT	CSVGTGVSQPQHF
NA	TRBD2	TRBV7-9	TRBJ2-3	TGTGCCAGCAGCTTTATACTAGCGGGGGGGGGCCCAGATACGCAGTATTTT	CASSFILAGGGPDTQYF
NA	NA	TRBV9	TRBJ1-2	TGTGCCAGCAGCGTAGCCAGCGCGGCAGGCTACACCTTC	CASSVASAAGYTF
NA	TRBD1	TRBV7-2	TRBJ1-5	TGTGCCAGCAGCTTTCAAGGACAGGGGGTGTATCAGCCCCAGCATTTT	CASSFQGQGVYQPQHF
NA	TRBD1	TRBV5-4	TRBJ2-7	TGTGCCAGCAGCAGGAAAGACAGGGGCTACGAGCAGTACTTC	CASSRKDRGYEQYF
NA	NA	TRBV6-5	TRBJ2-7	TGTGCCAGCAGCCCCACAGGGACCTCCTACGAGCAGTACTTC	CASSPTGTSYEQYF
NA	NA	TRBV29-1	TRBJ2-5	TGCAGCGTGATTCCACAGGGCTATGAGCAGTACTTC	CSVIPQGYEQYF
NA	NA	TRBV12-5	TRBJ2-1	TGTGCTAGTGGTTTGGTCAGGGGGGACTCCTACAATGAGCAGTTCTTC	CASGLVRGDSYNEQFF
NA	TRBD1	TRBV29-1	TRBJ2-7	TGCAGCGTCGCAAGGGGGGGACAGGGGGCTTACGAGCAGTACTTC	CSVARGGQGAYEQYF
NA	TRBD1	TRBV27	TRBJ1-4	TGTGCCAGCAGTCGGGGACAGGGGGCTGAAAAACTGTTTTTT	CASSRGQGAEKLFF
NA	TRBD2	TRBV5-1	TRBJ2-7	TGCGCCAGCAGCTTGGGGGGGACTAGTTCCCACGAGCAGTACTTC	CASSLGGTSSHEQYF
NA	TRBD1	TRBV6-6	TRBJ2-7	TGTGCCAGCAGTGACTCCGGGACAGGGGTGGGCGAGCAGTACTTC	CASSDSGTGVGEQYF
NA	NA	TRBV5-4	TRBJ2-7	TGTGCCAGCAGCTTTGAGAACTTCTACGAGCAGTACTTC	CASSFENFYEQYF
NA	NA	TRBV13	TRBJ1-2	TGTGCCAGCAGCCTCCAGGACTATGGCTACACCTTC	CASSLQDYGYTF